The entry below gives a single TCR beta chain sequence along with its context. The target antigen is unknown. The entry originates in a study of T cell responses to AZD1222 COVID-19 vaccine. About the study: Investigators merged groups given second doses at roughly 4 or roughly 12 weeks.

The method was immunoSEQ multiplex PCR; TCRdb's version includes in-frame clones alone and lacks a portion of them. The table includes about 100,000 clones, about 83% detected once. General observations from the study: A mostly white British donor set with more females was recruited, and clonal diversity was possibly underestimated.

This receptor was taken from an adult in good health. Specimen: peripheral blood, collected on day 0 of AZD1222 vaccination.

CDR3 DNA: TGTGCCAGCAGTCGACTCACCACAGGGATAGGCGAAAAACTGTTTTTT. Translated, it gives CASSRLTTGIGEKLFF. The chain employs TRBV27 and TRBJ1-4; D is possibly TRBD1 (6 bases). V was pared by 5 bases and J by 8 bases, with 21 bases between. Germline CDR1 is MNHEY and CDR2 is SMNVEV (reference sequence). The CDR3 runs 16 residues.